These 16 T cell receptor beta chains came from one sample sequenced in a study of PD-1 blockade in classical Hodgkin lymphoma. Profiled with immunoSEQ multiplex PCR; TCRdb holds only in-frame clones, not every one. The sample lists about 97,000 clones; approximately 83% were seen once. Relapse was seen in all patients after autologous stem cell transplantation, and brentuximab vedotin exposure was variable. This material consisted of peripheral blood mononuclear cells (PBMCs), taken at baseline. Receptors were obtained from a human donor with classical Hodgkin lymphoma.

This clone was picked up a small number of times. This chain uses TRBV7-9 with TRBJ1-2, with D perhaps TRBD1 (6 bases). V lost 0 bases and J lost 0, with 17 bases in between. Germline CDR1 is SEHNR and CDR2 is FQNEAQ (reference sequence). This CDR3 spans 18 amino acids. This CDR3 reads CASSLATGPRTANYGYTF. CDR3 nucleotides: TGTGCCAGCAGCTTAGCTACCGGGCCCCGGACAGCTAACTATGGCTACACCTTC. The variable domain in full, completed from reference TRBV7-9 and TRBJ1-2, reads DTGVSQNPRHKITKRGQNVTFRCDPISEHNRLYWYRQTLGQGPEFLTYFQNEAQLEKSRLLSDRFSAERPKGSFSTLEIQRTEQGDSAMYLCASSLATGPRTANYGYTFGSGTRLTVV.

In the case of this clone: This same CDR3 is encoded by further DNA sequences in the sample. The V call is TRBV19, the J call TRBJ2-1; TRBD2 agrees at 7 bases. V lost 5 bases and J lost 4; bases outside the gene matches: 2. The CDR3 covers 13 residues. CDR1 LNHDA and CDR2 SQIVND come from the germline V gene (reference sequence). In DNA form, the CDR3 reads TGTGCCAGTAGTGGGGGACTATACAATGAGCAGTTCTTC. Its protein is CASSGGLYNEQFF.

The genes are TRBV7-9 and TRBJ2-2; D not resolved. CDR1 and CDR2 (germline): SEHNR, FQNEAQ (reference sequence). The CDR3 runs 15 residues. The V and J ends lost 5 bases and 7 bases respectively, with 17 bases between them. The CDR3 DNA sequence: TGTGCCAGCAGCAACCCTTTTTCTGGGAACGGGGAGCTGTTTTTT. Protein sequence: CASSNPFSGNGELFF.

The V and J genes are TRBV5-1 and TRBJ1-1, with 7 positions matching TRBD1. The trim removed 4 bases at V and 5 bases at J, leaving 8 bases unmatched. CDR1 is SGHRS and CDR2 is YFSETQ in the germline V gene. This CDR3 has 14 residues. CDR3 residues: CASSPQGLGTEAFF. The CDR3 DNA sequence: TGCGCCAGCAGCCCACAGGGGTTGGGGACTGAAGCTTTCTTT.

This rearrangement joins TRBV19 to TRBJ1-5; D remains ambiguous. CDR3 length: 15 residues. The V end was cut by 3 bases, the J end by 6 bases, with 15 bases between. CDR1 and CDR2 from the germline V gene are LNHDA and SQIVND (reference sequence). The CDR3 is CASSILSGKTQPQHF. The CDR3 nucleotides read TGTGCCAGTAGTATTCTCTCGGGCAAAACTCAGCCCCAGCATTTT.

V is TRBV30 and J is TRBJ1-6; a possible D gene is TRBD1 (6 bases). The CDR3 is 13 amino acids. Per the germline V gene, CDR1 is GTSNPN and CDR2 is SVGIG (reference sequence). V lost 3 bases, J lost 7 bases, and 10 bases lay in between. The CDR3 DNA sequence: TGTGCCTGGAGAGGGGGGCAGAATTCACCCCTCCACTTT. It encodes CAWRGGQNSPLHF.

The rearrangement joins TRBV19 to TRBJ1-5, with D unclear. V was pared by 6 bases and J by 2 bases, with 14 bases between. The CDR3 is made up of 15 amino acids. The germline CDR1 and CDR2 sequences are LNHDA and SQIVND (reference sequence). CDR3 in DNA: TGTGCCAGTAGCGCCCGGGCCCGAGGCAATCAGCCCCAGCATTTT. Protein sequence: CASSARARGNQPQHF.

The chain couples TRBV7-2 to TRBJ1-3, with D possibly TRBD1 on 6 matching bases. The germline CDR1 and CDR2 sequences are SGHTA and FQGNSA. V lost 1 base and J 1 base, leaving 14 bases between the germline ends. The CDR3 has 17 residues. CDR3 loop: CASSLGGGDRSGNTIYF. The CDR3 DNA reads TGTGCCAGCAGCTTAGGAGGGGGGGATCGGTCTGGAAACACCATATATTTT.

This clone was recorded only once. The chain combines TRBV5-1 with TRBJ1-2; D not certain. In germline, CDR1 is SGHRS, CDR2 YFSETQ. The CDR3 loop spans 15 amino acids. V was pared by 0 bases and J by 2 bases, with 11 bases between. In DNA form, the CDR3 reads TGCGCCAGCAGCTTGGCTCCAGGCGGAAACTATGGCTACACCTTC. As protein: CASSLAPGGNYGYTF.

This chain connects TRBV11-3 to TRBJ2-7, with 9 bases identical to TRBD2. The CDR3 runs to 15 residues. From germline, CDR1 is SGHNT and CDR2 YENEEA. V shed 2 bases and J 1 base; nucleotides not matched to a gene: 3. CDR3 DNA sequence: TGTGCCAGCAGCTTACGGGCGGGAGGGTCCTACGAGCAGTACTTC. Amino acid sequence: CASSLRAGGSYEQYF. Full variable domain (missing parts from reference TRBV11-3 and TRBJ2-7): EAGVVQSPRYKIIEKKQPVAFWCNPISGHNTLYWYLQNLGQGPELLIRYENEEAVDDSQLPKDRFSAERLKGVDSTLKIQPAELGDSAVYLCASSLRAGGSYEQYFGPGTRLTVT.

The J gene is TRBJ2-5, the V gene TRBV19, with D unresolved. The germline gives CDR1 LNHDA, CDR2 SQIVND (reference sequence). With 3 bases removed from V and 1 base from J, the gap between germline ends came to 6 bases. The CDR3 length is 13 residues. In nucleotides, the CDR3 is TGTGCCAGTAGTATCCGGGTCCAAGAGACCCAGTACTTC. Translating gives CASSIRVQETQYF.

The chain links TRBV11-3 to TRBJ2-3; tentative D call: TRBD1 (5 bases). The CDR3 is made up of 14 amino acids. Germline CDR1 SGHNT, CDR2 YENEEA. Between the trimmed V and J ends, which lost 2 bases and 2 bases, there was a span of 8 bases. CDR3 sequence (DNA): TGTGCCAGCAGCTTAAGGGGTATCACAGATACGCAGTATTTT. Translating gives CASSLRGITDTQYF. Looking up the rest from reference TRBV11-3 and TRBJ2-3 gives the full variable domain: EAGVVQSPRYKIIEKKQPVAFWCNPISGHNTLYWYLQNLGQGPELLIRYENEEAVDDSQLPKDRFSAERLKGVDSTLKIQPAELGDSAVYLCASSLRGITDTQYFGPGTRLTVL.

The chain recombines TRBV2 with TRBJ1-2; possible D gene TRBD1, 5 bases. Germline loops: CDR1 SNHLY, CDR2 FYNNEI. This CDR3 has 13 residues. V lost 6 bases and J 4 bases, leaving 12 bases between the germline ends. DNA of the CDR3: TGTGCCAGCAGCCGGGACGGGAGCTATGGCTACACCTTC. It specifies CASSRDGSYGYTF.

This sequence joins TRBV29-1 and TRBJ1-1; D unresolved. The CDR3 contains 18 residues. Germline loops: CDR1 SQVTM, CDR2 ANQGSEA. Trimming pared 1 base from V and 4 bases from J, leaving 25 bases between. Here the CDR3 reads CSVEGQPGVRLTFTEAFF. In DNA form, the CDR3 reads TGCAGCGTTGAAGGTCAGCCTGGGGTCAGGCTTACTTTCACTGAAGCTTTCTTT.

This clone was picked up one time. The V gene is TRBV25-1, the J gene TRBJ2-6; D is uncertain. The germline CDR1 and CDR2 sequences are MGHDK and SYGVNS. The CDR3 is 17 residues long. The V end was cut by 3 bases, the J end by 2 bases, with 14 bases between. CDR3 nucleotides: TGTGCCAGCAGTGATAGAAGGGCGTCCCCTGGGGCCAACGTCCTGACTTTC. Encoded protein: CASSDRRASPGANVLTF. The entire variable domain, with the rest obtained from reference TRBV25-1 and TRBJ2-6, is as follows: EADIYQTPRYLVIGTGKKITLECSQTMGHDKMYWYQQDPGMELHLIHYSYGVNSTEKGDLSSESTVSRIRTEHFPLTLESARPSHTSQYLCASSDRRASPGANVLTFGAGSRLTVL.

V is TRBV10-3 and J is TRBJ1-2, with D possibly being TRBD1 (6 bases). Germline V lookup: CDR1 ENHRY, CDR2 SYGVKD. The germline V and J ends were trimmed by 3 bases and 3 bases, with 11 bases remaining between them. CDR3 length equals 14 residues. The CDR3, as DNA: TGTGCCATCAGTGAAAGGGCAGGGGACTATGGCTACACCTTC. Translated: CAISERAGDYGYTF.